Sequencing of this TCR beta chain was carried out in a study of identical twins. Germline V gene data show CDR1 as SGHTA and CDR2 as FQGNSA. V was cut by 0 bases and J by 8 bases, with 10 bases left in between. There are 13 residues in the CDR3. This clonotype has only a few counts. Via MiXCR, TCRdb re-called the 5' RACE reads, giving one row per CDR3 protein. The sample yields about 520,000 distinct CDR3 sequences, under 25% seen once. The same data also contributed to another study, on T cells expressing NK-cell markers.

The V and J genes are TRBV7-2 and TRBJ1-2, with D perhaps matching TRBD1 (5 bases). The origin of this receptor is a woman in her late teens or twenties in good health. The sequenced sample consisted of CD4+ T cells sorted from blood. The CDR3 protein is CASSLAFGDGYTF. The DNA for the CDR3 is TGTGCCAGCAGCTTAGCATTTGGGGACGGCTACACCTTC.